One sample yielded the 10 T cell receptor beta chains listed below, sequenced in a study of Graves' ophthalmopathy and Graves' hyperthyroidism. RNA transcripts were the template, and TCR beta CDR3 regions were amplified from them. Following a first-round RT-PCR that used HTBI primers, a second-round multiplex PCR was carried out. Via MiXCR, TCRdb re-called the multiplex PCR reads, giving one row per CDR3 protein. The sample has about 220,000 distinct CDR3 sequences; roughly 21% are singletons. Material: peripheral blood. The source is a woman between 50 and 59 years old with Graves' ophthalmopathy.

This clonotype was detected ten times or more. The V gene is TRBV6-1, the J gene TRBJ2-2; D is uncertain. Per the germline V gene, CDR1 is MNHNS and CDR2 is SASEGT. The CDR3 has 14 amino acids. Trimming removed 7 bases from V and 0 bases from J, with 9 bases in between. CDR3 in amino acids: CASKALSNTGELFF. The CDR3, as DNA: TGTGCCAGCAAGGCCCTTTCGAACACCGGGGAGCTGTTTTTT.

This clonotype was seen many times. The CDR3 nucleotides read TGCAGCGTTACCCCCCGGACAACCTCCACTGAAGCTTTCTTT. It yields the protein CSVTPRTTSTEAFF. The rearrangement links TRBV29-1 to TRBJ1-1, with D perhaps matching TRBD1 (5 bases). CDR3 size: 14 residues. V was cut by 5 bases and J by 4 bases, with 17 bases left in between. Germline V gene sequence: CDR1 SQVTM, CDR2 ANQGSEA.

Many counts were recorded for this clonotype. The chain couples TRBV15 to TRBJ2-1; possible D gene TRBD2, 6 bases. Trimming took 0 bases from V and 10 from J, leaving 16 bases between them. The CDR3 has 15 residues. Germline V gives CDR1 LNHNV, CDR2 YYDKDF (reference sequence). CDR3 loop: CATSRDLRDLQEQFF. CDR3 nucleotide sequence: TGTGCCACCAGCAGAGATTTGCGGGACCTTCAGGAGCAGTTCTTC.

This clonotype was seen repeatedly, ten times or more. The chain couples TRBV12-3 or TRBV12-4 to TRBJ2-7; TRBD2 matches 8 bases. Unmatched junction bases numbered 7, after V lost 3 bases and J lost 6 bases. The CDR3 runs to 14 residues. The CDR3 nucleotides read TGTGCCAGCAGTTTGCGGACTAGCTTTTCCGAGCAGTACTTC. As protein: CASSLRTSFSEQYF.

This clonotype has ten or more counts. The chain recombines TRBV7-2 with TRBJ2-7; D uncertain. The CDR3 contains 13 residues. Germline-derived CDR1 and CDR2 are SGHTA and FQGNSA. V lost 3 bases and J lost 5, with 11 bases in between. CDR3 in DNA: TGTGCCAGCAGCTTTATGTGGATCCACGAGCAGTACTTC. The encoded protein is CASSFMWIHEQYF.

As DNA, the CDR3 is TGTGCCAGCAGTTATGAGACAGGGGTGTACACTGAAGCTTTCTTT. Translation gives CASSYETGVYTEAFF. The chain employs TRBV6-5 and TRBJ1-1; TRBD1 matches 8 bases. Germline V gene data show CDR1 as MNHEY and CDR2 as SVGAGI. V lost 3 bases to trimming and J lost 3 bases; unmatched junction nucleotides: 6. The CDR3 spans 15 residues.

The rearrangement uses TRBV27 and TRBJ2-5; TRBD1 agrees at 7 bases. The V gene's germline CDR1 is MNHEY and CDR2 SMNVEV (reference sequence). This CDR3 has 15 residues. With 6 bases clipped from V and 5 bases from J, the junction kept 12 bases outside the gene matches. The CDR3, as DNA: TGTGCCAGCAGGACGACAGGGTGGGGTTACGAGACCCAGTACTTC. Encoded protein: CASRTTGWGYETQYF.

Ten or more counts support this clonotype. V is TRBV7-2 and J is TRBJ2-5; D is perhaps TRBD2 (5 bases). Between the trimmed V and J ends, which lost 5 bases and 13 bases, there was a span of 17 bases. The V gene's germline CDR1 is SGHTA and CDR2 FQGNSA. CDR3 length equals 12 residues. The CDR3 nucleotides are TGTGCCAGCAGCCATAGGGCGGGTCCCCTGTACTTC. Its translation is CASSHRAGPLYF.

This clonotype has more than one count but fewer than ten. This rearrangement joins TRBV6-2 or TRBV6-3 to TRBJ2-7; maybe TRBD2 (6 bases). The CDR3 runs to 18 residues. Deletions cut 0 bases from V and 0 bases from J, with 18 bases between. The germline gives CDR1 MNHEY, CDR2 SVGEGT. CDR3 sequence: CASSYSIISGDSSYEQYF. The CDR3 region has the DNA TGTGCCAGCAGTTACTCGATAATTAGCGGCGACAGCTCCTACGAGCAGTACTTC.

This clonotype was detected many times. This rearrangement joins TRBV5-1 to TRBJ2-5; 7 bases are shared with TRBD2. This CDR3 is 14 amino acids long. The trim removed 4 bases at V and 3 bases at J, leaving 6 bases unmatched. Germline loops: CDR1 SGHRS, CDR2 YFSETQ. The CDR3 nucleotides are TGCGCCAGCAGCCTGGGGGGGTCAAAAGAGACCCAGTACTTC. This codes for CASSLGGSKETQYF.